Presented here are 19 T cell receptor beta chains from one specimen sequenced in a study of neoadjuvant nivolumab and ipilimumab in lung cancer. Sequenced by immunoSEQ multiplex PCR; TCRdb stores in-frame clones only, minus some. The table has 40,000 to 60,000 clones, approximately 90% seen once. The sample was blood, taken before neoadjuvant nivolumab, alone or with ipilimumab. These receptors were collected from an adult with non-small cell lung cancer. Some clones in this sample may be carry-over from other donors' samples.

The chain recombines TRBV7-9 with TRBJ2-7; TRBD1 aligns across 12 bases. The CDR3 sequence is 18 residues long. Losses at the gene ends were 5 bases for V and 3 bases for J; bases not matched to a gene: 14. From germline, CDR1 is SEHNR and CDR2 FQNEAQ (reference sequence). The DNA of the CDR3 is TGTGCCAGCAGCATGGGACAGGGGGCGTTCGGTCGACACTACGAGCAGTACTTC. This sequence encodes CASSMGQGAFGRHYEQYF.

As regards this clone: Other DNA sequences from this sample encode an identical CDR3 as well. The chain employs TRBV19 and TRBJ1-5; TRBD1 might be the D (6 bases). V lost 5 bases and J 4 bases, leaving 12 bases between the germline ends. Germline V gene sequence: CDR1 LNHDA, CDR2 SQIVND (reference sequence). This CDR3 spans 14 amino acids. CDR3 coding DNA: TGTGCCAGTAGTTCGGGACAACTTAATCAGCCCCAGCATTTT. It is translated as CASSSGQLNQPQHF.

V usage is TRBV6-5 and J usage is TRBJ2-7; 9 nucleotides agree with TRBD1. The J segment lost 7 bases and the V segment lost 6 bases, leaving 4 bases of the junction unmatched. The CDR3 totals 12 residues. Germline CDR1 and CDR2: MNHEY and SVGAGI. In nucleotides, the CDR3 is TGTGCCAGCAGAACGACAGGGGGAGAGCAGTACTTC. Protein: CASRTTGGEQYF.

The gene calls are TRBV20-1 and TRBJ1-1; D gene ambiguous. This CDR3 is 10 amino acids long. Germline CDR1 and CDR2: DFQATT and SNEGSKA (reference sequence). The V end lost 6 bases, the J end lost 6 bases, and 8 bases lay between the germline ends. The CDR3 is CSAPRPEAFF. The DNA of the CDR3 is TGCAGTGCCCCGCGCCCTGAAGCTTTCTTT.

This chain joins TRBV10-2 and TRBJ2-7; D is unresolved. V dropped 9 bases and J dropped 6 bases, with 18 bases sitting between them. This CDR3 has 13 amino acids. Germline V gene sequence: CDR1 WSHSY, CDR2 SAAADI. The CDR3 protein is CASGSEPEGEQYF. In nucleotides, the CDR3 is TGCGCCAGTGGGTCCGAGCCAGAAGGCGAGCAGTACTTC.

The chain couples TRBV6-5 to TRBJ2-1; TRBD1 aligns across 7 bases. The germline V gene has CDR1 MNHEY and CDR2 SVGAGI. V was pared by 2 bases and J by 3 bases, with 4 bases of the junction left unmatched. CDR3 length: 15 residues. The CDR3 DNA reads TGTGCCAGCAGTTACGGCTCAGGGGGCTACAATGAGCAGTTCTTC. Protein sequence: CASSYGSGGYNEQFF.

The chain has TRBV15 and TRBJ1-2; D possibly corresponds to TRBD1 (6 bases). With 0 bases removed from V and 2 bases from J, the gap between germline ends came to 10 bases. This CDR3 comprises 15 residues. Germline CDR1 LNHNV, CDR2 YYDKDF (reference sequence). The CDR3 DNA sequence: TGTGCCACCAGCAGAGATTCGAGGGGGAACTATGGCTACACCTTC. It is translated as CATSRDSRGNYGYTF.

The chain is built from TRBV10-3 and TRBJ1-3; D gene uncertain. Germline V gene lookup returns CDR1 ENHRY and CDR2 SYGVKD. The CDR3 extends over 13 amino acids. Trimming shortened V by 2 bases and J by 2 bases, and 4 bases separated the two germline ends. CDR3 sequence reads: CAISEGAGNTIYF. In DNA, the CDR3 is TGTGCCATCAGTGAGGGTGCTGGAAACACCATATATTTT.

This chain's CDR3 is CASSQTSGADGNIQYF. CDR3 nucleotides: TGTGCCAGCAGCCAGACCTCGGGCGCCGATGGAAACATTCAGTACTTC. The chain employs TRBV7-9 and TRBJ2-4, with D unresolved. The germline V gene encodes CDR1 SEHNR and CDR2 FQNEAQ (reference sequence). Trimming removed 5 bases at V and 6 bases at J, with 20 bases between. The CDR3 is made up of 16 amino acids. Based on the CDR3 plus reference TRBV7-9 and TRBJ2-4, the full variable domain is DTGVSQNPRHKITKRGQNVTFRCDPISEHNRLYWYRQTLGQGPEFLTYFQNEAQLEKSRLLSDRFSAERPKGSFSTLEIQRTEQGDSAMYLCASSQTSGADGNIQYFGAGTRLSVL.

This clone was recorded once. The rearrangement uses TRBV27 and TRBJ1-2, with D unresolved. Germline V lookup: CDR1 MNHEY, CDR2 SMNVEV (reference sequence). Trimming cost V 2 bases and J 2 bases, with 12 bases left between them. The CDR3 is 15 amino acids. CDR3 nucleotides: TGTGCCAGCAGTTTAACATTCGACGGAAACTATGGCTACACCTTC. Amino acid sequence: CASSLTFDGNYGYTF.

This clone was seen a single time. The chain links TRBV10-3 to TRBJ2-3; D remains unclear. The CDR3 loop spans 12 amino acids. Germline CDR1 ENHRY, CDR2 SYGVKD. With 1 base removed from V and 3 bases from J, the gap between germline ends came to 2 bases. The CDR3 DNA sequence: TGTGCCATCAGTGAGTTAACAGATACGCAGTATTTT. This gives the protein CAISELTDTQYF.

The CDR3 loop reads CASSPVQGSGNTIYF. The CDR3 DNA is TGTGCCAGCTCACCTGTACAGGGGTCCGGAAACACCATATATTTT. The V and J genes are TRBV18 and TRBJ1-3; TRBD1 agrees at 7 bases. V shed 3 bases and J 4 bases; nucleotides not matched to a gene: 6. The CDR3 spans 15 residues. Germline loops: CDR1 KGHSH, CDR2 LQKENI.

The chain couples TRBV19 to TRBJ2-6; 8 positions match TRBD2. V lost 6 bases, J lost 13 bases, and 8 bases stayed unmatched. This CDR3 is built from 13 residues. The V gene's germline CDR1 is LNHDA and CDR2 SQIVND (reference sequence). The CDR3 region has the DNA TGTGCCAGTAGACCGGACAGCGGGGGTGTCCTGACTTTC. Amino acid sequence: CASRPDSGGVLTF.

This clone was picked up one time. The chain is built from TRBV5-4 and TRBJ1-2; 7 bases are shared with TRBD1. CDR1 and CDR2 from the germline V gene are SGHNT and YYREEE (reference sequence). This CDR3 region has 14 residues. V lost 0 bases to trimming and J lost 8 bases; unmatched junction nucleotides: 7. This CDR3 is CASSLVGGARGYTF. CDR3 coding DNA: TGTGCCAGCAGCTTGGTAGGGGGCGCGAGAGGCTACACCTTC. Based on the CDR3 plus reference TRBV5-4 and TRBJ1-2, the full variable domain is ETGVTQSPTHLIKTRGQQVTLRCSSQSGHNTVSWYQQALGQGPQFIFQYYREEENGRGNFPPRFSGLQFPNYSSELNVNALELDDSALYLCASSLVGGARGYTFGSGTRLTVV.

Worth noting for this clone: A read error may account for a junction end that differs from germline. The chain employs TRBV7-7 and TRBJ2-3; 13 bases map to TRBD2. The CDR3 runs to 17 residues. The germline CDR1 and CDR2 sequences are SSHAT and FNYEAQ (reference sequence). CDR3 sequence reads: CASSPRTSGRNTDTQYF. The CDR3 coding sequence is TGTGCTAGCAGCCCAAGGACTAGCGGGAGAAATACAGATACGCAGTATTTT. Supplemented by reference TRBV7-7 and TRBJ2-3, the full variable domain reads GAGVSQSPRYKVTKRGQDVTLRCDPISSHATLYWYQQALGQGPEFLTYFNYEAQPDKSGLPSDRFSAERPEGSISTLTIQRTEQRDSAMYRCASSPRTSGRNTDTQYFGPGTRLTVL.

CDR3 nucleotides: TGCGCCAGCAGCCCCGGACAGGGCACTAATGAAAAACTGTTTTTT. Translated: CASSPGQGTNEKLFF. The genes are TRBV4-3 and TRBJ1-4; 8 bases are a match to TRBD1. The ends lost 4 bases at V and 2 bases at J; junction bases unmatched: 3. Germline V gene data show CDR1 as LGHNA and CDR2 as YSLEER. CDR3 size: 15 residues.

This clone was counted only a few times. V and J are TRBV7-3 and TRBJ1-1; 7 positions agree with TRBD1. The CDR3 spans 14 residues. V shed 4 bases, J shed 4 bases, and the junction held 6 bases outside the gene matches. Germline CDR1 reads SGHTA; CDR2 reads FQGTGA. The CDR3 sequence: CASSSRQGATEAFF. CDR3 DNA: TGTGCCAGCAGCTCGAGACAGGGCGCCACTGAAGCTTTCTTT.

The chain recombines TRBV9 with TRBJ2-3; D unresolved. The CDR3 has 13 residues. V lost 2 bases to trimming and J lost 2 bases, with 6 bases between them. The germline V gene encodes CDR1 SGDLS and CDR2 YYNGEE. The CDR3 spells CASSVGITDTQYF. In DNA form, the CDR3 reads TGTGCCAGCAGCGTCGGCATCACAGATACGCAGTATTTT. Full variable domain (remainder filled in from reference TRBV9 and TRBJ2-3): DSGVTQTPKHLITATGQRVTLRCSPRSGDLSVYWYQQSLDQGLQFLIQYYNGEERAKGNILERFSAQQFPDLHSELNLSSLELGDSALYFCASSVGITDTQYFGPGTRLTVL.

The CDR3 DNA reads TGCGCCAGCAGCTTGGAGGGACAGGGATCCGAGCAGTACTTC. This translates into CASSLEGQGSEQYF. The gene calls are TRBV5-1 and TRBJ2-7; 9 positions match TRBD1. The trim removed 0 bases at V and 6 bases at J, leaving 4 bases unmatched. Germline loops: CDR1 SGHRS, CDR2 YFSETQ. CDR3 size: 14 residues.